This T cell receptor beta chain comes out of a study of blood T cell repertoires in COVID-19. Across the study: Sites across the United States, Italy and Spain contributed samples from acute and convalescent COVID-19. T cells, B-cell-depleted T cells, or PBMCs provided the cDNA or gDNA that served as material.

Original processing methods: Amplification of reference gene primers was used by the study to estimate nucleated cell counts. Profiled with immunoSEQ multiplex PCR; TCRdb holds only in-frame clones, not every one. V and J calls and clone size are copied from that table; D and trimming were computed from the DNA. The profile shows around 68,000 clones, roughly 87% of them singletons. The ends lost 5 bases at V and 6 bases at J; junction bases unmatched: 2. The CDR3 is made up of 13 amino acids. The germline CDR1 and CDR2 sequences are SGHAT and FQNNGV. The clonotype originates from a man aged 50-60 years with active COVID-19. Source material: peripheral blood. This chain joins TRBV11-2 and TRBJ2-2; TRBD1 matches 8 bases. CDR3 DNA: TGTGCCAGCAGCGGACAGGGTCCCGGGGAGCTGTTTTTT. The encoded protein is CASSGQGPGELFF.